The 15 T cell receptor beta chains presented below share a single source sample, sequenced in a study of blood T cells in healthy people across ages. A second about 7 to 11 cycle PCR used barcoded and J-beta primers. From the 5' RACE reads, TCRdb called clonotypes with MiXCR, one entry per CDR3 protein. The sample lists 500,000 to 550,000 distinct CDR3 sequences, 24% occurring once. The data also belong to a second study, concerning T cells of mothers and their children.

The specimen sequenced was blood. All receptors derive from a boy younger than 18 in good health.

This sequence joins TRBV20-1 and TRBJ2-1, with a possible D match to TRBD2 (6 bases). The CDR3 totals 15 residues. Germline V gene sequence: CDR1 DFQATT, CDR2 SNEGSKA (reference sequence). Trimming left V 0 bases short and J 10 bases short, with 19 bases between. The CDR3 sequence: CSARDHKRRLEEQFF. DNA of the CDR3: TGCAGTGCTAGAGATCACAAAAGGAGACTAGAGGAGCAGTTCTTC.

In this sample, this clonotype turned up a few times. The chain combines TRBV7-8 with TRBJ2-7; D ambiguous. Trimming pared 4 bases from V and 7 bases from J, leaving 23 bases between. The germline gives CDR1 SGHVS, CDR2 FQNEAQ. This CDR3 contains 16 residues. CDR3 DNA sequence: TGTGCCAGCAGCTCCCTACTTCCGGGCCCCGAGGTAGAGCAGTACTTC. The encoded protein is CASSSLLPGPEVEQYF.

The V gene is TRBV10-3, the J gene TRBJ2-3; 9 bases map to TRBD2. J gave up 2 bases and V 5 bases, and 11 bases lay outside the gene matches. Per germline, CDR1 ENHRY and CDR2 SYGVKD. The CDR3 covers 17 residues. CDR3 region: CAISSIAGGPNTDTQYF. DNA for the CDR3: TGTGCCATCAGTTCCATCGCGGGGGGGCCGAACACAGATACGCAGTATTTT.

The rearrangement links TRBV28 to TRBJ2-5, with D possibly being TRBD2 (6 bases). In germline, CDR1 is MDHEN, CDR2 SYDVKM. This CDR3 spans 12 amino acids. The germline V and J ends were trimmed by 8 bases and 0 bases, with 7 bases remaining between them. As DNA, the CDR3 is TGTGCCAGCGCTAGCGACCAAGAGACCCAGTACTTC. This gives the protein CASASDQETQYF.

The chain carries TRBV7-2 and TRBJ2-1; tentatively, D is TRBD2 (6 bases). This CDR3 spans 13 amino acids. Germline values: CDR1 SGHTA, CDR2 FQGNSA. Trimming removed 5 bases at V and 2 bases at J, with 7 bases between. CDR3 DNA sequence: TGTGCCAGCAGCAGACTAGCCTACAATGAGCAGTTCTTC. As protein: CASSRLAYNEQFF.

This clonotype appeared a few times. The J gene is TRBJ1-1, the V gene TRBV20-1; 7 positions match TRBD1. Germline CDR1 DFQATT, CDR2 SNEGSKA (reference sequence). J gave up 5 bases and V 6 bases, and 6 bases lay outside the gene matches. The CDR3 extends over 12 amino acids. CDR3 sequence: CSAQGGRTEAFF. CDR3 DNA: TGCAGTGCGCAGGGGGGAAGGACTGAAGCTTTCTTT.

This chain joins TRBV3-1 and TRBJ1-5; possible D gene TRBD1, 5 bases. The CDR3 extends over 18 amino acids. CDR1 LGHDT and CDR2 YNNKEL come from the germline V gene (reference sequence). V shed 0 bases and J shed 1 base, with 16 bases lying between them. The CDR3 bases are TGTGCCAGCAGCCAAGATCTCCGGTGCAGGGAAAGCAATCAGCCCCAGCATTTT. Its translation: CASSQDLRCRESNQPQHF.

The table lists this clonotype with a few counts. The chain uses TRBV7-2 and TRBJ2-5; D remains ambiguous. The J call may be faulty, since TRBJ2-7 better matches the DNA end. CDR3 size: 12 residues. Germline V gene sequence: CDR1 SGHTA, CDR2 FQGNSA. CDR3 region: CASRTVTYEQYF. In DNA form, the CDR3 reads TGTGCCAGCCGAACCGTGACCTACGAGCAGTACTTC.

This chain connects TRBV2 to TRBJ2-5; possibly TRBD1 for D (6 bases). This CDR3 region has 13 residues. Germline lookup yields CDR1 SNHLY and CDR2 FYNNEI. Trimming pared 6 bases from V and 2 bases from J, leaving 10 bases between. The CDR3 is CASRHGQQETQYF. In nucleotides, the CDR3 is TGTGCCAGCAGACATGGACAGCAAGAGACCCAGTACTTC.

The genes are TRBV19 and TRBJ2-7, with D perhaps TRBD2 (6 bases). V shed 6 bases and J shed 5 bases, with 17 bases lying between them. The V gene's germline CDR1 is LNHDA and CDR2 SQIVND (reference sequence). The CDR3 is made up of 14 amino acids. CDR3 sequence: CASSPGRGSHEQYF. CDR3 in DNA: TGTGCCAGTAGCCCGGGACGGGGGTCCCACGAGCAGTACTTC.

This rearrangement joins TRBV20-1 to TRBJ2-1; 11 bases align to TRBD2. The end of the DNA is better explained by TRBJ2-7, so the J call may be wrong. Germline V CDR1 and CDR2: DFQATT, SNEGSKA (reference sequence). This CDR3 contains 14 residues. This CDR3 is CSAPHLAGGGEQYF. The CDR3 DNA sequence: TGCAGTGCTCCCCACCTAGCGGGGGGAGGCGAGCAGTACTTC.

This clonotype was detected a few times. This chain uses TRBV9 with TRBJ2-3, with no clear D. In germline, CDR1 is SGDLS, CDR2 YYNGEE. CDR3 length: 15 amino acids. The V and J ends lost 4 bases and 4 bases respectively, with 16 bases between them. This chain's CDR3 is CASSQVLGNPDTQYF. CDR3 coding DNA: TGTGCCAGCAGCCAGGTGTTGGGGAACCCAGATACGCAGTATTTT.

The rearrangement links TRBV27 to TRBJ2-2, with TRBD1 matching over 7 bases. The V and J ends lost 4 bases and 6 bases, in that order; junction bases with no gene match: 8. Germline V lookup: CDR1 MNHEY, CDR2 SMNVEV (reference sequence). The CDR3 has 15 amino acids. The CDR3 is CASSYTRQGSGELFF. CDR3 bases: TGTGCCAGCAGTTACACTAGACAGGGTTCCGGGGAGCTGTTTTTT.

This clonotype was seen only a few times. The chain links TRBV20-1 to TRBJ1-5; maybe TRBD1 (6 bases). V lost 3 bases, J lost 3 bases, and 12 bases lay in between. This CDR3 has 14 residues. In germline, CDR1 is DFQATT, CDR2 SNEGSKA (reference sequence). In DNA form, the CDR3 reads TGCAGTGCTAGGCCCAGGGGCCCCAATCAGCCCCAGCATTTT. Residues: CSARPRGPNQPQHF.

This chain joins TRBV19 and TRBJ1-4, with D possibly TRBD1 on 5 matching bases. Trimming cost V 7 bases and J 3 bases, with 12 bases left between them. Germline V gene data show CDR1 as LNHDA and CDR2 as SQIVND (reference sequence). The CDR3 is 14 amino acids. Here the CDR3 DNA reads TGTGCCAGTACTCCCAGGGACTCTAATGAAAAACTGTTTTTT. It codes for CASTPRDSNEKLFF.